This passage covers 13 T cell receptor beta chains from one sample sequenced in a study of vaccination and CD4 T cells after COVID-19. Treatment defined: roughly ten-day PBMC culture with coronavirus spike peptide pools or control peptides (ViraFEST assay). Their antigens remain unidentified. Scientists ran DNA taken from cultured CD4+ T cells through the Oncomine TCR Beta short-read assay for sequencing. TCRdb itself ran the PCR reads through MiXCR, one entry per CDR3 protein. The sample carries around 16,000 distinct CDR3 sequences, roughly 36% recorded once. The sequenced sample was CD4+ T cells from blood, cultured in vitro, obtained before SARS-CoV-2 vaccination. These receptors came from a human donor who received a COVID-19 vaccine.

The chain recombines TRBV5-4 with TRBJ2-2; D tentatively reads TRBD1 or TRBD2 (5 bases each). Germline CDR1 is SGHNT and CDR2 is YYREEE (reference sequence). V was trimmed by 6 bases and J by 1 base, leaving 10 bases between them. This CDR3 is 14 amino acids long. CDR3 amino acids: CASTGTLNTGELFF. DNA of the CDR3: TGTGCCAGCACCGGGACCCTGAACACCGGGGAGCTGTTTTTT.

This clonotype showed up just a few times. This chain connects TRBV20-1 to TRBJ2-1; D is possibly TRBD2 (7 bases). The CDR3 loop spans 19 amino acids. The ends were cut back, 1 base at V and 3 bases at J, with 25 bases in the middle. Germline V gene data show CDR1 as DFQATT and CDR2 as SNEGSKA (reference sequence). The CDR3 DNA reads TGCAGTGCTAGAGCAATGGAAAATCGGGCGGGGGCACGCTACAATGAGCAGTTCTTC. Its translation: CSARAMENRAGARYNEQFF.

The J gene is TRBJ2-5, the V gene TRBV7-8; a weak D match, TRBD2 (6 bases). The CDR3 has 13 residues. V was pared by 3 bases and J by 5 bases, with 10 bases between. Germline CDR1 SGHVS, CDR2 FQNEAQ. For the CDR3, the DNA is TGTGCCAGCAGCTTTGTCGGGGGTGAGACCCAGTACTTC. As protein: CASSFVGGETQYF. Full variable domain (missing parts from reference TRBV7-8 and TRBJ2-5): GAGVSQSPRYKVAKRGQDVALRCDPISGHVSLFWYQQALGQGPEFLTYFQNEAQLDKSGLPSDRFFAERPEGSVSTLKIQRTQQEDSAVYLCASSFVGGETQYFGPGTRLLVL.

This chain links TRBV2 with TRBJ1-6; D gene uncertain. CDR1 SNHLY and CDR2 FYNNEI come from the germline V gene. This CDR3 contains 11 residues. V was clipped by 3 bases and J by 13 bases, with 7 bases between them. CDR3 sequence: CASSDRDPLHF. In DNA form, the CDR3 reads TGTGCCAGCAGTGATCGGGATCCCCTCCACTTT. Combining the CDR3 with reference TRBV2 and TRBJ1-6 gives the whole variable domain EPEVTQTPSHQVTQMGQEVILRCVPISNHLYFYWYRQILGQKVEFLVSFYNNEISEKSEIFDDQFSVERPDGSNFTLKIRSTKLEDSAMYFCASSDRDPLHFGNGTRLTVT.

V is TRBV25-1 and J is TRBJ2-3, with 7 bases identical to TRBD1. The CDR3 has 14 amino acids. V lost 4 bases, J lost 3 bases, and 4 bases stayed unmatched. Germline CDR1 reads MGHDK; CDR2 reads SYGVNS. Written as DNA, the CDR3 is TGTGCCAGCAGTGGGCCAGGGGGAACAGATACGCAGTATTTT. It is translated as CASSGPGGTDTQYF.

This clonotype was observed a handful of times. CDR3 region: CASSQQGQGNSPLHF. Here the CDR3 DNA reads TGTGCCAGCAGCCAACAGGGACAGGGGAATTCACCCCTCCACTTT. This sequence joins TRBV2 and TRBJ1-6, with 10 bases matching TRBD1. Germline V CDR1 and CDR2: SNHLY, FYNNEI. The CDR3 has 15 amino acids. Trimming removed 6 bases from V and 7 bases from J; junction bases left unmatched: 6.

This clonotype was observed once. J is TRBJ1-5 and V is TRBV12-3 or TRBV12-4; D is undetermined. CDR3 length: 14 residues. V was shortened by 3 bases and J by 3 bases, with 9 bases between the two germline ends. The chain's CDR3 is CASSFGHHNQPQHF. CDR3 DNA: TGTGCCAGCAGTTTCGGGCACCACAATCAGCCCCAGCATTTT.

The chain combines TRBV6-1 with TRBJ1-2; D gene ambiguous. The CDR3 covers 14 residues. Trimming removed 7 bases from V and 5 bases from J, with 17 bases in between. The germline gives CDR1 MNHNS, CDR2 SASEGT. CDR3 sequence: CASTPAGIGYGYTF. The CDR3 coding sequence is TGTGCCAGCACCCCCGCGGGGATCGGTTATGGCTACACCTTC.

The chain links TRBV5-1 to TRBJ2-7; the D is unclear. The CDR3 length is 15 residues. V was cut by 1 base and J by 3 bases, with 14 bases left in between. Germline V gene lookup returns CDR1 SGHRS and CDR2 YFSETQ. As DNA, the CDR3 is TGCGCCAGCAGCTTGTGGGTAGGGAAGGTCTACGAGCAGTACTTC. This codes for CASSLWVGKVYEQYF.

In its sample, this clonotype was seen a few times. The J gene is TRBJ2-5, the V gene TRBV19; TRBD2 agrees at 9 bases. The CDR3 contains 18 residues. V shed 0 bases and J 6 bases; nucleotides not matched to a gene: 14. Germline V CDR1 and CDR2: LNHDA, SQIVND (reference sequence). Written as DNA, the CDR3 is TGTGCCAGTAGTATAGATCATTCCAGGGCGGGGGGGCGAAAGACCCAGTACTTC. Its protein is CASSIDHSRAGGRKTQYF.

The CDR3 region has the DNA TGTGCCAGTAGTATCGACCCTTGGACAGGGAGCAATCAGCCCCAGCATTTT. Protein product: CASSIDPWTGSNQPQHF. This sequence joins TRBV19 and TRBJ1-5; 8 bases are a match to TRBD1. The CDR3 has 17 amino acids. CDR1 is LNHDA and CDR2 is SQIVND in the germline V gene (reference sequence). Losses at the gene ends were 3 bases for V and 1 base for J; bases not matched to a gene: 8.

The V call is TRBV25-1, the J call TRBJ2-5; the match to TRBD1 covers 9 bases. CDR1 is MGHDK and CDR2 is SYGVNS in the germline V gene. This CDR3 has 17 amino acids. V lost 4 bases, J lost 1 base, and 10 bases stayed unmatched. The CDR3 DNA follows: TGTGCCAGCAGTGCGTTGGGCGGACAGGGGACCCAAGAGACCCAGTACTTC. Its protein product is CASSALGGQGTQETQYF.

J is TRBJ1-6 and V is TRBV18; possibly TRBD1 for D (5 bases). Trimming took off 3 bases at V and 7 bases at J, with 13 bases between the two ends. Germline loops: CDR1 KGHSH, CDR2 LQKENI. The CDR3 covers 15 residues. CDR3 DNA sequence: TGTGCCAGCTCACCGGTGGGGCAGGAGAATTCACCCCTCCACTTT. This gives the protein CASSPVGQENSPLHF.